This T cell receptor (beta chain) was found in a study of shared clonotypes between healthy human individuals (dated by TCRdb to the early 2020s). Background for the entire study: The cohort comprised a couple of women and a few men aged 18 to 49 years. For each donor, CD4 naive and CD4 memory were each given three plates, CD8 naive was given two plates, and CD8 memory was given one plate. To estimate repertoire size and how much clonotypes are shared between individuals, the study performed deep sequencing of blood TCR repertoires from a few healthy adults. Different laboratories and diverse techniques were used to prepare libraries and sequence TCR repertoires, to increase sequencing depth and limit assay-specific biases. Between about 0.85 and 8.9 billion PBMCs per donor were obtained by leukapheresis. What the authors observed across the whole study: The genetic and exposure-history diversity represented was limited by the small number of donors. Rarefaction of sorted-subset datasets indicated incomplete sequencing despite the large sequencing depth. Pairwise subsampling indicated that sequencing depth was expected to affect the degree of clonotype sharing among donors. Larger estimated clonotype richness was generally found for naive subsets than for memory subsets. Clonotypes shared by all four sorted-subset donors showed higher generation probabilities than non-shared clonotypes. Sharing across several donors was observed for around 4.8% of naive CD4, 3% to 3.5% of naive CD8, over 2% of memory CD4, and about 0.4% of memory CD8 clonotypes. Only blood was sampled, and tissue TCR repertoires likely differ from those in blood.

Donors were healthy HIV-negative adults with no recently reported acute infections or vaccinations. Every donor was a Caucasian adult living in Nashville, Tennessee, USA. CD4+ T cells were enriched through magnetic negative selection, after which naive cells were positively selected on CD45RA and the remaining negative fraction served as the memory subset. After blood collection by leukapheresis, PBMCs were isolated using Ficoll-Histopaque density gradient centrifugation and then cryopreserved in the vapor phase of liquid nitrogen. Analytical flow cytometry was used to check the purity and quantity of each magnetically sorted T cell population. Each sorted fraction had its genomic DNA isolated and then quantified by UV absorbance on a Nanodrop 2000c. Germline trimming: 2 bases from V, 7 bases from J; junction bases outside gene matches: 9. The CDR3 contains 16 residues, cysteine and phenylalanine counted. Only the CDR3 DNA stays, 48 bases, in frame from base 1. For CDR1 and CDR2, the germline V gene lists LGHNA and YSLEER.

Using the deep immunoSEQ assay, TCR CDR3 regions were amplified from genomic DNA by multiplex PCR. For each cell subset, the extracted genomic DNA was distributed evenly across all wells of several immunoSEQ 96-well plates, and each plate served as one replicate. For sorted subsets, 200 to 250 ng genomic DNA, equal to some 28,000 T cell genomes, was loaded into each replicate PCR. The purified libraries were quantified using a Qubit 3.0 fluorometer, sized with a Bioanalyzer 2100, and then quantified again using the KAPA Library Quantification kit. Each immunoSEQ 96-well plate was sequenced on its own single-read 150-cycle Illumina NextSeq 550 flow cell. In the original analysis: Because the immunoSEQ output included only junctional sequences and no quality scores, the filtering could not be the same as the filtering used for full-length reads. Sequences were annotated with PyIR, a Python wrapper for IgBLAST v1.9, using IMGT germline references to assign V/J genes and CDR3. Reads were filtered out if the reads had weak V/J assignments (E-value above 1e-6), no CDR3, stop codons, out-of-frame junctions, or ambiguous translated residues. V3J clonotypes were defined as sequences sharing an identical inferred V gene, J gene, and CDR3 amino acid sequence. To compute the percentage overlap between repertoires, the number of shared unique clonotypes was divided by the size of the smaller repertoire. Three approaches were used to assess repertoire richness: RTK rarefaction, the Chao1 estimator, and Recon v2.1 estimates of unobserved clonotypes. For all TCRbeta clonotypes obtained by the gDNA method from a few donors, generation probabilities were computed with OLGA. TCRdb limited this immuneACCESS table to in-frame rearrangements with V and J called. A share of clones is missing; checked studies link under half to unresolved V genes, and the rest is unexplained. V and J calls and clone size come straight from that table; D and trimming were deduced from the DNA. This sample comprises 1.6 million or so clones, around 98.5% of them detected only once. The top ten clones comprise around 0.38% of the sample.

As for this clone: Its antigen is unknown. Base qualities are not provided; no much larger clone lies one nucleotide away.

The TCR comes from a man aged 25-45 years in good health. Sequenced: naive CD4+ T cells sorted from blood. The cell subset or site label, as the study defines it: CD45RA+ positively selected. The chain is made from TRBV4-3 and TRBJ2-1; 9 bases in the middle match TRBD1. In nucleotides, the sequence is TGCGCCAGCAGCCAAAACCGGGACAGGGCTGAAAATGAGCAGTTCTTC. The translation is CASSQNRDRAENEQFF.